Listed below are T cell receptor beta chains from one sample, sequenced in a study of CD8 T cells in ankylosing spondylitis. TCRdb reanalysed the 5' RACE reads using MiXCR and keeps one entry per CDR3 protein. The sample includes about 330,000 distinct CDR3 sequences, 8% of them seen just once. The sample was blood, either unsorted or a sorted T cell fraction (not recorded which). Every receptor here comes from a male donor with ankylosing spondylitis. CDR3s include the opening cysteine and the closing phenylalanine or tryptophan. D genes are given only for firm matches. The listing skips clone size in some rows; elsewhere it reads once, few, many or a size class.

v_gene: TRBV4-1
len: 17
abundance: -
d_gene: -
j_gene: TRBJ1-5
CDR3aa: CASSQSPYRQRNEPQHF
CDR3nt: TGCGCCAGCAGCCAATCACCCTACCGTCAGAGGAACGAGCCCCAGCATTTT

v_gene: TRBV18
len: 14
abundance: -
d_gene: -
j_gene: TRBJ2-3
CDR3aa: CASSPPSGIDTQYF
CDR3nt: TGTGCCAGCTCACCACCTTCGGGTATAGATACGCAGTATTTT

v_gene: TRBV14
len: 15
abundance: few
d_gene: TRBD2
j_gene: TRBJ2-1
CDR3aa: CASSHREAGVLEQFF
CDR3nt: TGTGCCAGCAGCCACCGTGAAGCGGGAGTCTTGGAGCAGTTCTTC

v_gene: TRBV29-1
len: 15
abundance: many
d_gene: TRBD1
j_gene: TRBJ2-7
CDR3aa: CSVEGLRDRAYEQYF
CDR3nt: TGCAGCGTTGAAGGCCTCCGGGACAGGGCCTACGAGCAGTACTTC

v_gene: TRBV30
len: 14
abundance: -
d_gene: TRBD2
j_gene: TRBJ2-7
CDR3aa: CAWLRSGSNREQYF
CDR3nt: TGTGCCTGGCTCAGGAGCGGGAGTAATCGCGAGCAGTACTTC

v_gene: TRBV5-1
len: 15
abundance: -
d_gene: -
j_gene: TRBJ2-3
CDR3aa: CASSNKAARTDTQYF
CDR3nt: TGCGCCAGCAGCAATAAGGCGGCCCGCACGGATACGCAGTATTTT

v_gene: TRBV4-2
len: 16
abundance: few
d_gene: TRBD2
j_gene: TRBJ2-7
CDR3aa: CASSQDPGTSVNEQYF
CDR3nt: TGTGCCAGCAGCCAAGACCCCGGGACTAGCGTCAACGAGCAGTACTTC

v_gene: TRBV27
len: 16
abundance: many
d_gene: -
j_gene: TRBJ2-1
CDR3aa: CASSPRLDSSYNEQFF
CDR3nt: TGTGCCAGCAGTCCCCGACTAGATAGCTCCTACAATGAGCAGTTCTTC

v_gene: TRBV7-9
len: 13
abundance: few
d_gene: -
j_gene: TRBJ2-3
CDR3aa: CASSLTPRDTQYF
CDR3nt: TGTGCCAGCAGCTTAACCCCGAGAGATACGCAGTATTTT

v_gene: TRBV28
len: 14
abundance: -
d_gene: -
j_gene: TRBJ2-7
CDR3aa: CASRHRAGVEEQYF
CDR3nt: TGTGCCAGCAGGCACAGGGCGGGAGTAGAAGAGCAGTACTTC

v_gene: TRBV28
len: 14
abundance: -
d_gene: -
j_gene: TRBJ2-1
CDR3aa: CASREGGLNNEQFF
CDR3nt: TGTGCCAGCAGAGAAGGGGGGCTAAACAATGAGCAGTTCTTC

v_gene: TRBV12-3/TRBV12-4
len: 12
abundance: -
d_gene: TRBD2
j_gene: TRBJ2-7
CDR3aa: CASKAGVEEQYF
CDR3nt: TGTGCCAGCAAAGCGGGGGTTGAGGAGCAGTACTTC

v_gene: TRBV10-3
len: 16
abundance: -
d_gene: -
j_gene: TRBJ2-1
CDR3aa: CAISARGPSSYNEQFF
CDR3nt: TGTGCCATCAGTGCTAGGGGCCCTAGCTCCTACAATGAGCAGTTCTTC

v_gene: TRBV7-9
len: 15
abundance: few
d_gene: -
j_gene: TRBJ1-5
CDR3aa: CASSLGTGHNQPQHF
CDR3nt: TGTGCCAGCAGCTTAGGAACAGGCCACAATCAGCCCCAGCATTTT

v_gene: TRBV14
len: 16
abundance: -
d_gene: -
j_gene: TRBJ2-5
CDR3aa: CASSQDISLGQETQYF
CDR3nt: TGTGCCAGCAGCCAAGACATTTCCCTAGGGCAAGAGACCCAGTACTTC

v_gene: TRBV5-1
len: 13
abundance: many
d_gene: -
j_gene: TRBJ1-1
CDR3aa: CASSLQENTEAFF
CDR3nt: TGCGCCAGCAGCTTGCAAGAGAACACTGAAGCTTTCTTT

v_gene: TRBV11-2
len: 15
abundance: few
d_gene: TRBD1
j_gene: TRBJ1-1
CDR3aa: CASSFGQVWNTEAFF
CDR3nt: TGTGCCAGCAGCTTCGGACAGGTTTGGAACACTGAAGCTTTCTTT

v_gene: TRBV6-2/TRBV6-3
len: 15
abundance: few
d_gene: TRBD2
j_gene: TRBJ2-3
CDR3aa: CASAELAENTDTQYF
CDR3nt: TGTGCCAGCGCTGAACTAGCGGAGAACACAGATACGCAGTATTTT

v_gene: TRBV13
len: 18
abundance: -
d_gene: TRBD2
j_gene: TRBJ2-1
CDR3aa: CASSLRLAGLDSYNEQFF
CDR3nt: TGTGCCAGCAGCTTAAGACTAGCGGGTTTGGATTCCTACAATGAGCAGTTCTTC

v_gene: TRBV7-3
len: 15
abundance: many
d_gene: -
j_gene: TRBJ2-7
CDR3aa: CASSLHVGVGYEQYF
CDR3nt: TGTGCCAGCAGCTTACATGTGGGTGTGGGCTACGAGCAGTACTTC

v_gene: TRBV11-3
len: 23
abundance: -
d_gene: TRBD2
j_gene: TRBJ2-7
CDR3aa: CASSLGAGGAKASGRLFPYEQYF
CDR3nt: TGTGCCAGCAGCTTAGGGGCCGGGGGGGCCAAGGCTAGCGGGAGGCTCTTTCCTTACGAGCAGTACTTC

v_gene: TRBV7-3
len: 14
abundance: -
d_gene: -
j_gene: TRBJ1-1
CDR3aa: CASSSPGEHTEAFF
CDR3nt: TGTGCCAGCAGCTCACCGGGGGAGCACACTGAAGCTTTCTTT

v_gene: TRBV7-9
len: 11
abundance: few
d_gene: -
j_gene: TRBJ2-2
CDR3aa: CASSPKGELFF
CDR3nt: TGTGCCAGCAGCCCTAAGGGGGAGCTGTTTTTT

v_gene: TRBV12-3/TRBV12-4
len: 14
abundance: few
d_gene: -
j_gene: TRBJ2-2
CDR3aa: CAIAGTLTPGELFF
CDR3nt: TGTGCCATCGCCGGGACACTGACTCCTGGGGAGCTGTTTTTT

v_gene: TRBV4-1
len: 17
abundance: -
d_gene: TRBD2
j_gene: TRBJ2-1
CDR3aa: CASSQDPAGVAYNEQFF
CDR3nt: TGCGCCAGCAGCCAAGATCCAGCGGGAGTCGCCTACAATGAGCAGTTCTTC

v_gene: TRBV18
len: 14
abundance: few
d_gene: -
j_gene: TRBJ1-4
CDR3aa: CASSSGRTNEKLFF
CDR3nt: TGTGCCAGCTCATCGGGAAGGACTAATGAAAAACTGTTTTTT

v_gene: TRBV28
len: 15
abundance: -
d_gene: TRBD1
j_gene: TRBJ1-6
CDR3aa: CASSLFGTANSPLHF
CDR3nt: TGTGCCAGCAGTTTATTCGGGACAGCTAATTCACCCCTCCACTTT

v_gene: TRBV24-1
len: 16
abundance: -
d_gene: -
j_gene: TRBJ1-5
CDR3aa: CATSDPGRHSNQPQHF
CDR3nt: TGTGCCACCAGTGACCCCGGAAGGCATAGCAATCAGCCCCAGCATTTT

v_gene: TRBV7-8
len: 18
abundance: -
d_gene: TRBD2
j_gene: TRBJ2-7
CDR3aa: CASSSALAGGHPLHEQYF
CDR3nt: TGTGCCAGCAGCTCAGCTTTGGCGGGAGGTCACCCTCTCCACGAGCAGTACTTC

v_gene: TRBV12-3/TRBV12-4
len: 16
abundance: many
d_gene: TRBD2
j_gene: TRBJ2-5
CDR3aa: CASSFGPGAGVETQYF
CDR3nt: TGTGCCAGCAGTTTTGGTCCGGGAGCGGGAGTGGAGACCCAGTACTTC

v_gene: TRBV20-1
len: 18
abundance: -
d_gene: TRBD2
j_gene: TRBJ2-6
CDR3aa: CSASWGLAGSFGANVLTF
CDR3nt: TGCAGTGCTAGCTGGGGGCTAGCGGGAAGTTTTGGGGCCAACGTCCTGACTTTC

v_gene: TRBV7-2
len: 14
abundance: few
d_gene: -
j_gene: TRBJ1-2
CDR3aa: CASSPQQEGYGYTF
CDR3nt: TGTGCCAGCAGCCCACAGCAGGAGGGGTATGGCTACACCTTC

v_gene: TRBV20-1
len: 16
abundance: -
d_gene: -
j_gene: TRBJ1-5
CDR3aa: CSASPSAAGPFGPQHF
CDR3nt: TGCAGTGCATCACCTTCCGCGGCAGGGCCTTTCGGGCCCCAGCATTTT

v_gene: TRBV20-1
len: 13
abundance: few
d_gene: -
j_gene: TRBJ2-7
CDR3aa: CSARARSSYEQYF
CDR3nt: TGCAGTGCTAGAGCCAGAAGCTCCTACGAGCAGTACTTC

v_gene: TRBV7-2
len: 14
abundance: -
d_gene: -
j_gene: TRBJ1-1
CDR3aa: CASSLGQVPYTAFF
CDR3nt: TGTGCCAGCAGCTTAGGGCAGGTCCCCTACACGGCTTTCTTT

v_gene: TRBV5-1
len: 15
abundance: -
d_gene: TRBD2
j_gene: TRBJ2-7
CDR3aa: CASSILAGASYEQYF
CDR3nt: TGCGCCAGCAGCATACTAGCGGGAGCGTCCTACGAGCAGTACTTC

v_gene: TRBV29-1
len: 12
abundance: -
d_gene: -
j_gene: TRBJ2-1
CDR3aa: CSVASSVYEQFF
CDR3nt: TGCAGCGTTGCGTCTAGCGTGTATGAGCAGTTCTTC

v_gene: TRBV5-1
len: 15
abundance: -
d_gene: -
j_gene: TRBJ2-5
CDR3aa: CASRRSSRSVETQYF
CDR3nt: TGCGCCAGCAGAAGGAGTAGCAGGAGTGTCGAGACCCAGTACTTC

v_gene: TRBV5-1
len: 16
abundance: -
d_gene: TRBD1
j_gene: TRBJ2-7
CDR3aa: CASSSQGAVTPYEQYF
CDR3nt: TGCGCCAGCAGCTCGCAGGGGGCGGTTACCCCCTACGAGCAGTACTTC

v_gene: TRBV5-1
len: 12
abundance: few
d_gene: -
j_gene: TRBJ2-7
CDR3aa: CASSLVGSEQYF
CDR3nt: TGCGCCAGCAGCTTGGTCGGGAGCGAGCAGTACTTC

v_gene: TRBV29-1
len: 13
abundance: -
d_gene: TRBD2
j_gene: TRBJ2-1
CDR3aa: CSVSGSGGGEQFF
CDR3nt: TGCAGCGTCAGCGGCTCTGGGGGGGGTGAGCAGTTCTTC

v_gene: TRBV20-1
len: 12
abundance: -
d_gene: -
j_gene: TRBJ1-1
CDR3aa: CSATDRGYEAFF
CDR3nt: TGCAGTGCCACGGACCGCGGCTACGAAGCTTTCTTT

v_gene: TRBV9
len: 13
abundance: many
d_gene: TRBD1
j_gene: TRBJ1-2
CDR3aa: CASSDRGDYGYTF
CDR3nt: TGTGCCAGCAGCGACAGGGGAGACTATGGCTACACCTTC

v_gene: TRBV29-1
len: 15
abundance: many
d_gene: -
j_gene: TRBJ2-3
CDR3aa: CSVVGVGQGVDTQYF
CDR3nt: TGCAGCGTTGTCGGGGTCGGTCAGGGCGTCGATACGCAGTATTTT

v_gene: TRBV12-5
len: 13
abundance: few
d_gene: -
j_gene: TRBJ2-7
CDR3aa: CASGGSGVGEQYF
CDR3nt: TGTGCTAGTGGCGGGAGTGGGGTAGGCGAGCAGTACTTC

v_gene: TRBV6-6
len: 12
abundance: many
d_gene: -
j_gene: TRBJ1-1
CDR3aa: CASSATGTEAFF
CDR3nt: TGTGCCAGCAGTGCCACGGGCACTGAAGCTTTCTTT

v_gene: TRBV12-5
len: 13
abundance: few
d_gene: -
j_gene: TRBJ2-1
CDR3aa: CASGFGSYNEQFF
CDR3nt: TGTGCTAGTGGTTTTGGGTCTTACAATGAGCAGTTCTTC

v_gene: TRBV7-2
len: 16
abundance: few
d_gene: TRBD1
j_gene: TRBJ2-1
CDR3aa: CASSTLTGSSYNEQFF
CDR3nt: TGTGCCAGCAGCACCCTGACAGGGAGCTCCTACAATGAGCAGTTCTTC

v_gene: TRBV2
len: 15
abundance: few
d_gene: TRBD1
j_gene: TRBJ2-1
CDR3aa: CASSDRTGSLNEQFF
CDR3nt: TGTGCCAGCAGTGATCGGACAGGGAGTCTCAATGAGCAGTTCTTC

v_gene: TRBV11-2
len: 17
abundance: -
d_gene: TRBD2
j_gene: TRBJ2-7
CDR3aa: CASSFSRAGVFSYEQYF
CDR3nt: TGTGCCAGCAGTTTTAGTCGGGCGGGAGTCTTCTCCTACGAGCAGTACTTC

v_gene: TRBV4-2
len: 15
abundance: few
d_gene: TRBD1
j_gene: TRBJ1-2
CDR3aa: CASSQGRGGSYGYTF
CDR3nt: TGTGCCAGCAGCCAGGGCAGGGGGGGTTCTTATGGCTACACCTTC

v_gene: TRBV29-1
len: 15
abundance: -
d_gene: -
j_gene: TRBJ2-3
CDR3aa: CSVESLAGPTDTQYF
CDR3nt: TGCAGCGTTGAAAGTCTAGCAGGACCTACAGATACGCAGTATTTT

v_gene: TRBV4-1
len: 14
abundance: many
d_gene: TRBD1
j_gene: TRBJ2-1
CDR3aa: CASSQGGTGGSQFF
CDR3nt: TGCGCCAGCAGCCAAGGCGGGACAGGGGGTAGCCAGTTCTTC

v_gene: TRBV20-1
len: 13
abundance: -
d_gene: TRBD1
j_gene: TRBJ2-7
CDR3aa: CSATTGGTYEQYF
CDR3nt: TGCAGTGCTACGACAGGGGGCACCTACGAGCAGTACTTC

v_gene: TRBV19
len: 16
abundance: -
d_gene: -
j_gene: TRBJ1-1
CDR3aa: CASSTQAGTGNTEAFF
CDR3nt: TGTGCCAGTAGTACACAAGCCGGGACCGGGAACACTGAAGCTTTCTTT